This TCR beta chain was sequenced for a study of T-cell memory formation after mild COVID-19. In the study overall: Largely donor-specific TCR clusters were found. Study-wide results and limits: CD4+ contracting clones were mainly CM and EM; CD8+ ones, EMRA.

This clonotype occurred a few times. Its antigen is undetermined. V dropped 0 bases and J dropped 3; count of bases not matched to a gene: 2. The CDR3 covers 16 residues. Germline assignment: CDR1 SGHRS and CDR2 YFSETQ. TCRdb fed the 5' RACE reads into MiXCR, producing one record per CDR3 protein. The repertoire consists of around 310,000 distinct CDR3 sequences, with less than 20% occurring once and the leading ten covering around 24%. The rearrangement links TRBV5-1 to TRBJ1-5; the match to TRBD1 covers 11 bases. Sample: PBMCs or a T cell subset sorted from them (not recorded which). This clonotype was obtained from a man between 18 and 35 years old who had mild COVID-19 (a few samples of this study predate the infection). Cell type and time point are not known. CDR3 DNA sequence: TGCGCCAGCAGCTTGGGGACAGGGGGCGTCAATCAGCCCCAGCATTTT. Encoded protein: CASSLGTGGVNQPQHF. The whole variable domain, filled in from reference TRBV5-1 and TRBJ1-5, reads KAGVTQTPRYLIKTRGQQVTLSCSPISGHRSVSWYQQTPGQGLQFLFEYFSETQRNKGNFPGRFSGRQFSNSRSEMNVSTLELGDSALYLCASSLGTGGVNQPQHFGDGTRLSIL.